This T cell receptor beta chain was sequenced for a study of T cell repertoires and leukemia-associated antigens (dated by TCRdb to about 2019). Context from the whole study: Per sample, about 5.1 to 7 million read pairs and roughly 3 to 5.0 million effective reads were obtained, for some 16 million effective reads in total. In vitro peptide stimulation of healthy T cells was used with the aim of identifying the antigen recognized by a TCR Vbeta21 clone previously found in CML patients.

As a first step, CD3+ T cells were rested overnight at approximately 2.5 million cells/mL in RPMI 1640 lacking fetal bovine serum. Following the manufacturer's instructions, MACS immunomagnetic beads were used to pull CD3+ T cells out of the PBMCs. Broad study findings and their caveats: No significant differences among the four groups were observed in the numbers of Vbeta genes (approximately 60), Jbeta genes (approximately 14), VDJ rearrangements, or unique CDR3s. The antigen specificity and function of the expanded clones were not directly tested and needed further investigation.

This clonotype has at least ten counts. The antigen it binds to is not known. A much larger clone is a single base away; this may be a read error. The CDR1 and CDR2 encoded by the germline V gene are SGHTA and FQGNSA. There are 12 amino acids in the CDR3, from cysteine to phenylalanine inclusive. CDR3 DNA only is kept here, 36 bases in frame from base 1. TRIzol reagent was used to extract total RNA from the cultured T cells. TCRbeta libraries were amplified from RNA by 5' rapid amplification of cDNA ends (5'RACE). Library concentration and integrity were checked with Qubit, an Agilent instrument, and quantitative PCR before sequencing. A commercial service provider sequenced the qualified libraries on Illumina HiSeq or MiSeq. The original pipeline was this. MiXCR version 1.8.2 was used to identify TCR sequences in each sample. For a clone to count as qualified, its CDR3 had to be longer than four amino acids, its nucleotide length had to be in-frame, and the clone could not contain a stop codon. A read counted as effective if the read contained the complete CDR3 structure. RT-PCR with 24 Vbeta primers, GeneScan spectratyping, and Sanger sequencing were used to validate expanded clones. The public reads were quality trimmed at Q25 with fastp and then assembled into clones with MiXCR by TCRdb, keeping productive beta chains. Each entry merges the rows of one CDR3 protein and shows their most common DNA and genes. The V and J calls, along with clone size, are taken from TCRdb and not from the paper's own processing. Within this sample are 11,000 or so distinct CDR3 sequences, with 35% to 50% of them counted one time only. 25% to 35% of the sample is held by the ten biggest clonotypes.

Sequenced sample: CD3+ T cells sorted from blood and cultured. The chain is made from TRBV7-2 and TRBJ2-5, with the D gene not confidently named. This clonotype was obtained from a female donor in good health. The CDR3 reads CAGSQGYRTQYF. At the DNA level, the sequence is TGTGCCGGCAGCCAAGGCTATAGGACCCAGTACTTC.